This TCR beta chain was captured in a study of blood T cell repertoires in COVID-19. Study as a whole: Acute and convalescent COVID-19 specimens originated in the United States, Italy and Spain. T cells, B-cell-depleted T cells, or PBMCs supplied cDNA or gDNA.

Original methodology: Amplification of reference gene primers provided the estimated nucleated cell counts. Libraries were prepared by immunoSEQ multiplex PCR; TCRdb keeps only in-frame clonotypes and omits some of them. Clone size and the V and J calls come from that table; the DNA yielded D and trimming. The table lists roughly 320,000 clones, 85% to 90% of them singletons. Seattle researchers signed up patients amid active infection and tracked them longitudinally. Germline loops: CDR1 SGHNT, CDR2 YENEEA. This CDR3 is built from 16 residues. The ends were cut back, 0 bases at V and 3 bases at J, with 12 bases in the middle.

Input material: peripheral blood. The chain has TRBV11-3 and TRBJ2-1, with D perhaps TRBD2 (5 bases). This receptor was obtained from a woman in her forties or fifties with COVID-19, enrolled during active disease. The DNA of the CDR3 is TGTGCCAGCAGCTTAGATTTGAGGACTTTCTACAATGAGCAGTTCTTC. Translated: CASSLDLRTFYNEQFF.